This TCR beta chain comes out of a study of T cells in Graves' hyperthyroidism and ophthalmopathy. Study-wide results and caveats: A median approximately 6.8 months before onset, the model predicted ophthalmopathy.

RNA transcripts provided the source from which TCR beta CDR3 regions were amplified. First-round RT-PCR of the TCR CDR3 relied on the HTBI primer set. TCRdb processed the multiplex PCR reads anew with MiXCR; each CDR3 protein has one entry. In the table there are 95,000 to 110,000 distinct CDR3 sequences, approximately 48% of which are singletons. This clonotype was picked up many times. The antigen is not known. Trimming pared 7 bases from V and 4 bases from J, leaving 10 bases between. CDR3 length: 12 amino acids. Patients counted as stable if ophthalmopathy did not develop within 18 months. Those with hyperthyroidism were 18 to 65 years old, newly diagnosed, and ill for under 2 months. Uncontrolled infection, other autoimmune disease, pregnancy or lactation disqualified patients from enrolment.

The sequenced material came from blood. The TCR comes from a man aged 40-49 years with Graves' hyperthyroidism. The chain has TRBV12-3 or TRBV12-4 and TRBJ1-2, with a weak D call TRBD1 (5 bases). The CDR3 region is CASNQGAYGYTF. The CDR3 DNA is TGTGCCAGCAATCAGGGAGCCTATGGCTACACCTTC.